The subject of this entry is one T cell receptor (beta chain). This sample is part of a study of blood T cell repertoires in COVID-19. Study-level background: Specimens from acute and convalescent COVID-19 originated in the United States, Italy and Spain. PBMCs, B-cell-depleted T cells, or T cells were the source of the cDNA or gDNA that made up the material.

V gave up 7 bases and J gave up 7 bases; unmatched junction bases: 9. The CDR3 length is 14 residues. The germline V gene has CDR1 LNHDA and CDR2 SQIVND (reference sequence). Methods used by the authors: Cell counts per sample came from amplifying reference gene primers. Produced via immunoSEQ multiplex PCR; TCRdb's table is partial and in-frame only. The V and J calls and clone size were taken over from that table, and D and trimming were inferred from the DNA. This sample yields 95,000 to 110,000 clones, of which roughly 90% are seen a single time; around 3.8% belongs to the top ten. The rearrangement joins TRBV19 to TRBJ2-2; TRBD1 agrees at 7 bases. The clonotype was recovered from a woman aged 55-70 years with acute or convalescent COVID-19. The specimen sequenced was peripheral blood. The CDR3 DNA reads as TGTGCCAGTATTAGGAGACAGGGCGTCGGGGAGCTGTTTTTT. Its translation is CASIRRQGVGELFF.